A single sample is the source of the 12 T cell receptor beta chains below, sequenced in a study of OX40 agonist ivuxolimab in advanced cancers. The repertoire was sequenced with immunoSEQ multiplex PCR; TCRdb's copy has only in-frame clones and lacks some. The sample has roughly 56,000 clones, approximately 85% seen once; the top ten hold about 2.4%. The sample consisted of CD4+ or CD8+ T cells sorted from blood, taken in a trial of the OX40 agonist ivuxolimab. These receptors originate from an adult with an advanced solid tumor such as melanoma, head and neck, liver or kidney cancer.

The chain is built from TRBV5-1 and TRBJ1-1, with 7 bases fitting TRBD1. The germline gives CDR1 SGHRS, CDR2 YFSETQ. The CDR3 has 14 residues. V trimming: 0 bases; J trimming: 3 bases; junction bases outside the gene matches: 2. CDR3 protein: CASSLAGTDTEAFF. The CDR3 DNA follows: TGCGCCAGCAGCTTGGCCGGGACAGACACTGAAGCTTTCTTT. The full variable domain, in which reference TRBV5-1 and TRBJ1-1 provide the parts outside the CDR3, is KAGVTQTPRYLIKTRGQQVTLSCSPISGHRSVSWYQQTPGQGLQFLFEYFSETQRNKGNFPGRFSGRQFSNSRSEMNVSTLELGDSALYLCASSLAGTDTEAFFGQGTRLTVV.

The J gene is TRBJ1-5, the V gene TRBV6-1; D possibly corresponds to TRBD1 (6 bases). CDR1 and CDR2 (germline): MNHNS, SASEGT. The CDR3 loop spans 14 amino acids. Trimming cost V 6 bases and J 16 bases, with 25 bases left between them. CDR3: CASRPQGTRSSEHF. In nucleotides, the CDR3 is TGTGCCAGCAGACCTCAGGGGACAAGAAGTAGTGAACATTTT.

This chain links TRBV7-2 with TRBJ2-2; the D gene is possibly TRBD1 (5 bases). CDR3 length equals 17 residues. V lost 1 base and J 2 bases, leaving 14 bases between the germline ends. The germline V gene has CDR1 SGHTA and CDR2 FQGNSA. The CDR3 region is CASSLVARAKNTGELFF. The CDR3 coding sequence is TGTGCCAGCAGCTTAGTGGCCAGGGCCAAAAACACCGGGGAGCTGTTTTTT.

The rearrangement joins TRBV5-6 to TRBJ1-5; 7 positions agree with TRBD1. This CDR3 is 19 amino acids long. The J segment lost 1 base and the V segment lost 2 bases, leaving 15 bases of the junction unmatched. Germline V lookup: CDR1 SGHDT, CDR2 YYEEEE. This CDR3 is CASSFNVGRGLGSNQPQHF. The CDR3 nucleotides are TGTGCCAGCAGCTTTAATGTCGGCAGGGGGTTAGGAAGCAATCAGCCCCAGCATTTT.

This clone was detected only once. The chain has TRBV11-2 and TRBJ2-7, with unresolved D. V gave up 1 base and J gave up 0 bases, with 4 bases separating them. The CDR3 sequence is 13 residues long. Per germline, CDR1 SGHAT and CDR2 FQNNGV. For the CDR3, the DNA is TGTGCCAGCAGCTTAGCCAACTCCTACGAGCAGTACTTC. Its translation is CASSLANSYEQYF.

The rearrangement joins TRBV5-1 to TRBJ2-7; TRBD1 aligns across 7 bases. Unmatched junction bases numbered 13, after V lost 8 bases and J lost 2 bases. Per the germline V gene, CDR1 is SGHRS and CDR2 is YFSETQ. The CDR3 is made up of 15 amino acids. CDR3 residues: CASNLGTAATYEQYF. Here the CDR3 DNA reads TGCGCCAGTAACTTAGGGACAGCCGCCACCTACGAGCAGTACTTC.

Concerning this clone itself: A read error may produce the germline difference seen at one junction end. The chain employs TRBV7-7 and TRBJ2-3; 7 bases map to TRBD1. The CDR3 runs 14 residues. Per the germline V gene, CDR1 is SSHAT and CDR2 is FNYEAQ (reference sequence). The CDR3 here is CASSLTGYTDTQYF. In DNA, the CDR3 is TGTGCTAGCAGCTTGACAGGGTACACAGATACGCAGTATTTT.

This chain connects TRBV5-1 to TRBJ1-4; the D gene is possibly TRBD1 (6 bases). CDR3 size: 13 residues. V gave up 1 base and J gave up 7 bases, with 8 bases separating them. From germline, CDR1 is SGHRS and CDR2 YFSETQ. CDR3 loop: CASSLTGSEKLFF. DNA of the CDR3: TGCGCCAGCAGCTTGACAGGGTCTGAAAAACTGTTTTTT.

This chain connects TRBV6-6 to TRBJ1-6; D perhaps matches TRBD1 (6 bases). Germline values: CDR1 MNHNY, CDR2 SVGAGI (reference sequence). This CDR3 is 12 amino acids long. Trimming shortened V by 7 bases and J by 10 bases, and 11 bases separated the two germline ends. CDR3 region: CASIGGESPLHF. The CDR3 nucleotides read TGTGCCAGCATAGGGGGGGAATCACCCCTCCACTTT.

There are a few counts of this clone. V is TRBV6-1 and J is TRBJ2-5; D possibly uses TRBD1 or TRBD2 (5 bases each). The germline CDR1 and CDR2 sequences are MNHNS and SASEGT. The CDR3 loop spans 13 amino acids. Deletions cut 5 bases from V and 7 bases from J, with 14 bases between. The CDR3 DNA reads TGTGCCAGCAGTTGGGACCCCCCGGGGACCCAGTACTTC. This encodes CASSWDPPGTQYF.

Details on this clone: Other DNA sequences of this sample code for an identical CDR3. This chain connects TRBV27 to TRBJ2-2; 8 bases agree with TRBD2. CDR1 and CDR2 from the germline V gene are MNHEY and SMNVEV (reference sequence). Trimming took 5 bases from V and 4 from J; bases not matched to a gene: 6. The CDR3 runs 15 residues. The chain's CDR3 is CASSPGLAGTGELFF. The CDR3 bases are TGTGCCAGCAGTCCCGGACTAGCCGGCACCGGGGAGCTGTTTTTT.

This chain links TRBV25-1 with TRBJ2-7; D might be TRBD2 (7 bases). Trimming removed 2 bases from V and 1 base from J, with 12 bases in between. The germline gives CDR1 MGHDK, CDR2 SYGVNS. This CDR3 has 15 residues. The CDR3 coding sequence is TGTGCCAGCAGTGAAGGGGGGGGACATTCCTACGAGCAGTACTTC. This translates into CASSEGGGHSYEQYF.